What follows describes a single T cell receptor beta chain. Noted treatment: around 19 received Ad26.COV2.S at low or high dose, single or two shots; roughly five received placebo; per-sample allocation not given. Sampling was performed 63 days after the first vaccine or placebo injection. This sample stems from a study of Ad26.COV2.S vaccination and SARS-CoV-2 variants. The CDR3 extends over 16 amino acids. V trimming: 3 bases; J trimming: 6 bases; junction bases outside the gene matches: 9. CDR1 SGHNT and CDR2 YYREEE come from the germline V gene (reference sequence). Data came from immunoSEQ multiplex PCR; TCRdb stores just in-frame clones and leaves some out. This table holds about 370,000 clones, about nine tenths found once.

The J gene is TRBJ2-2, the V gene TRBV5-4; TRBD1 aligns across 9 bases. The specimen was peripheral blood, collected in a trial of Ad26.COV2.S vaccine versus placebo. The TCR comes from a person between 18 and 65 years old who received the Ad26.COV2.S COVID-19 vaccine or a placebo. CDR3 amino acids: CASSSTGTGRSGELFF. The CDR3 region has the DNA TGTGCCAGCAGCTCGACTGGGACAGGGCGGTCCGGGGAGCTGTTTTTT.